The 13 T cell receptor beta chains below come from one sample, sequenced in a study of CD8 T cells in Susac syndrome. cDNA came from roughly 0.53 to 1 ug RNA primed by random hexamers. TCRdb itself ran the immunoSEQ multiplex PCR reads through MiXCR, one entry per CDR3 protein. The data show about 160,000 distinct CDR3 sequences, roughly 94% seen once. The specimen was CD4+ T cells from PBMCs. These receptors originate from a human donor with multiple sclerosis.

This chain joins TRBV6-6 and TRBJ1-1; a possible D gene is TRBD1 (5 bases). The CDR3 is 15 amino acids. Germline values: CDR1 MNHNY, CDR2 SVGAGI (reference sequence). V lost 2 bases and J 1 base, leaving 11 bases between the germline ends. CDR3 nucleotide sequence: TGTGCCAGCAGTTACGGACATCGGGAGAACACTGAAGCTTTCTTT. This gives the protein CASSYGHRENTEAFF.

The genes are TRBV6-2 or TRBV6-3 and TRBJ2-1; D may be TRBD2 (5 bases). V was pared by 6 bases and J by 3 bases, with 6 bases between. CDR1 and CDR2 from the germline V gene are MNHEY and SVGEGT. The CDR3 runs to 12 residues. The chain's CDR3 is CASSDYYNEQFF. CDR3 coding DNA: TGTGCCAGCAGCGACTACTACAATGAGCAGTTCTTC.

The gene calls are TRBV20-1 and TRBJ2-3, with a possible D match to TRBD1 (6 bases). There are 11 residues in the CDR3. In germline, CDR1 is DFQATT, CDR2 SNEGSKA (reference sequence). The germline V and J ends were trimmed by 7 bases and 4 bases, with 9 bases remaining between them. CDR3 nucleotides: TGCAGTGGATCAGGGGCAGATACGCAGTATTTT. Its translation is CSGSGADTQYF.

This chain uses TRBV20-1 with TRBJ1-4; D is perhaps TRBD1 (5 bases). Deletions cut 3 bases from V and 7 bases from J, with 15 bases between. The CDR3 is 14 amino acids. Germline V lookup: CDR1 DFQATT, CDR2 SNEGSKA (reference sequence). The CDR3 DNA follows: TGCAGTGCTAGTGCACGGGGAGACAGTGAAAAACTGTTTTTT. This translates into CSASARGDSEKLFF.

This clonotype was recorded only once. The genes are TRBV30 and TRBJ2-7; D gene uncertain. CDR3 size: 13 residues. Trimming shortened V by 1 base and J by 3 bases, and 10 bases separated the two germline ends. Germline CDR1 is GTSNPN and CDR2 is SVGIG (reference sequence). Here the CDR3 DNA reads TGTGCCTGGAGTGGGACGGTACTCTACGAGCAGTACTTC. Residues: CAWSGTVLYEQYF.

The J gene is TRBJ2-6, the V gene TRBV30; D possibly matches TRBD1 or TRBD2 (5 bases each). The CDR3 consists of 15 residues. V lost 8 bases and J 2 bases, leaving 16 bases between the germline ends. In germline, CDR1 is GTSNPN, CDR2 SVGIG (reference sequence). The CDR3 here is CARLSGRPGANVLTF. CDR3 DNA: TGTGCCCGGTTGTCGGGGCGCCCTGGGGCCAACGTCCTGACTTTC.

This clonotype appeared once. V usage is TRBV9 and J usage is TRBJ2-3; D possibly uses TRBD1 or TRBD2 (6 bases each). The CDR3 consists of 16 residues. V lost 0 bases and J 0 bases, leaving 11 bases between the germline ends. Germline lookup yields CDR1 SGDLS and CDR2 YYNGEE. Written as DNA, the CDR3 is TGTGCCAGCAGCGTAGCTGGAGGGGGAAGCACAGATACGCAGTATTTT. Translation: CASSVAGGGSTDTQYF.

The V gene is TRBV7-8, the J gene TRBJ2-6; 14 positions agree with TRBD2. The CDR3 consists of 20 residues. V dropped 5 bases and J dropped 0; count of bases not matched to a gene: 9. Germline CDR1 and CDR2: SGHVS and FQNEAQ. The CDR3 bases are TGTGCCAGCAGCCACTTGGGGACTAGCGGGAGAGGCTCTGGGGCCAACGTCCTGACTTTC. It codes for CASSHLGTSGRGSGANVLTF. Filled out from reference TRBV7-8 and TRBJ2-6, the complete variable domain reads GAGVSQSPRYKVAKRGQDVALRCDPISGHVSLFWYQQALGQGPEFLTYFQNEAQLDKSGLPSDRFFAERPEGSVSTLKIQRTQQEDSAVYLCASSHLGTSGRGSGANVLTFGAGSRLTVL.

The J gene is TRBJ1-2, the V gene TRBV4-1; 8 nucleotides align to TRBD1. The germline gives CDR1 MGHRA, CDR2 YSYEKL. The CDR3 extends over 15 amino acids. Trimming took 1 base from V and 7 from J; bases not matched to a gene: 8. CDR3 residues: CASSQGAGGVAGYTF. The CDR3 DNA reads TGCGCCAGCAGCCAAGGGGCAGGGGGCGTCGCTGGCTACACCTTC.

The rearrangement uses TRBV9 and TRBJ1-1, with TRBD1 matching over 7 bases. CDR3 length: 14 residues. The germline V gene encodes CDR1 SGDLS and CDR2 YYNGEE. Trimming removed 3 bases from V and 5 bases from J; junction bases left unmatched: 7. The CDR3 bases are TGTGCCAGCAGCGCCCAGACAGGGAAGACTGAAGCTTTCTTT. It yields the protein CASSAQTGKTEAFF.

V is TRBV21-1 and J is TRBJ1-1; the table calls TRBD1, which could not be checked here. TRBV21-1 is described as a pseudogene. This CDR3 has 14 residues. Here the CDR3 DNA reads TGTGCCAGCAGCAACCCGGGCCGGAACACTGAAGCTTTCTTT. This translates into CASSNPGRNTEAFF.

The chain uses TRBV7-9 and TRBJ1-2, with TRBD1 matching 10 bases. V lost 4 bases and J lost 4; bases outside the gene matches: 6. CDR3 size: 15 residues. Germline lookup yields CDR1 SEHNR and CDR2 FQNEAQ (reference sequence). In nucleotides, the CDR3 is TGTGCCAGCAGCTCAGGGGACAGGGGTAGCTATGGCTACACCTTC. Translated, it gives CASSSGDRGSYGYTF.

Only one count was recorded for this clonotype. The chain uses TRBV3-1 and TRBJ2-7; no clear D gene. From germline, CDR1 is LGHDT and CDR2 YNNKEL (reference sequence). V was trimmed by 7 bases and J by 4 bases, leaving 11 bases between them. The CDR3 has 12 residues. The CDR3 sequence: CASKAAGYEQYF. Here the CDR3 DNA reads TGTGCCAGCAAGGCGGCCGGTTACGAGCAGTACTTC.